Shown below are 12 T cell receptor beta chains from a single sample sequenced in a study of T cell changes during pregnancy in multiple sclerosis. Sequencing used immunoSEQ multiplex PCR; TCRdb keeps in-frame clones, though not all of them. This table has over 45,000 clones, about nine tenths appearing once. This sample comprised peripheral blood, obtained in the first trimester of pregnancy. The source is a female donor in good health, enrolled as a control in a pregnancy study.

V gene TRBV6-5 combines with J gene TRBJ2-5, with 8 positions matching TRBD1. Trimming took 5 bases from V and 4 from J; bases not matched to a gene: 6. The CDR3 runs to 14 residues. Per germline, CDR1 MNHEY and CDR2 SVGAGI. The CDR3 DNA is TGTGCCAGCAGTCTACTTGGACAGGGAGAGACCCAGTACTTC. It specifies CASSLLGQGETQYF.

Here the CDR3 reads CASSLYRDPYNEQFF. CDR3 in DNA: TGTGCCAGCAGTTTATACAGGGATCCCTACAATGAGCAGTTCTTC. The J gene is TRBJ2-1, the V gene TRBV28; D might be TRBD1 (6 bases). The CDR3 runs 15 residues. V was shortened by 1 base and J by 2 bases, with 9 bases between the two germline ends. CDR1 and CDR2 from the germline V gene are MDHEN and SYDVKM.

The chain carries TRBV5-6 and TRBJ2-7, with no clear D. Trimming left V 1 base short and J 4 bases short, with 12 bases between. The CDR3 loop spans 14 amino acids. Germline V gene lookup returns CDR1 SGHDT and CDR2 YYEEEE. The CDR3 DNA reads TGTGCCAGCAGCTTGCCAGGTTATCGGTACGAGCAGTACTTC. Translating it yields CASSLPGYRYEQYF.

Only a few counts were recorded for this clone. The chain couples TRBV6-4 to TRBJ1-1, with D perhaps TRBD1 (5 bases). Trimming stripped 6 bases from V and 2 bases from J, with 10 bases between. Germline V CDR1 and CDR2: MRHNA, SNTAGT. The length of the CDR3 is 13 residues. CDR3 DNA sequence: TGTGCCAGCAGCGACAGAGAAAACACTGAAGCTTTCTTT. This gives the protein CASSDRENTEAFF.

V gene TRBV13 combines with J gene TRBJ1-2, with TRBD1 matching over 9 bases. Germline V lookup: CDR1 PRHDT, CDR2 FYEKMQ (reference sequence). The CDR3 covers 12 residues. The V and J ends lost 5 bases and 7 bases, in that order; junction bases with no gene match: 2. The CDR3 loop reads CASSRTGAGYTF. CDR3 sequence (DNA): TGTGCCAGCAGCCGGACAGGGGCTGGCTACACCTTC.

The chain links TRBV10-3 to TRBJ2-1, with TRBD2 identical over 10 bases. Germline V CDR1 and CDR2: ENHRY, SYGVKD. CDR3 length: 15 residues. V shed 6 bases, J shed 5 bases, and the junction held 7 bases outside the gene matches. The CDR3 bases are TGTGCCATCAGGGAGGGGGGGACTAGCGACAATGAGCAGTTCTTC. Protein product: CAIREGGTSDNEQFF.

The V gene is TRBV12-5, the J gene TRBJ2-1, with TRBD2 matching 9 bases. There are 13 residues in the CDR3. J was trimmed by 7 bases and V by 2 bases; bases with no gene match: 0. Germline V CDR1 and CDR2: LGHNT, FRNRAP. Here the CDR3 DNA reads TGTGCTAGTGGTTTGACTAGCGGGAATGAGCAGTTCTTC. This sequence encodes CASGLTSGNEQFF.

The V call is TRBV5-1, the J call TRBJ1-4, with 7 nucleotides matching TRBD1. The germline gives CDR1 SGHRS, CDR2 YFSETQ. The junction had 4 bases not matched to a gene; V was cut back by 4 bases and J by 4 bases. The CDR3 runs to 14 residues. In nucleotides, the CDR3 is TGCGCCAGCAGCCCGGGGGACAGTAATGAAAAACTGTTTTTT. It specifies CASSPGDSNEKLFF.

This rearrangement joins TRBV7-9 to TRBJ2-2; 8 nucleotides line up with TRBD1. The CDR3 runs to 15 residues. The V gene's germline CDR1 is SEHNR and CDR2 FQNEAQ (reference sequence). V shed 4 bases and J 4 bases; nucleotides not matched to a gene: 5. The CDR3, as DNA: TGTGCCAGCAGCTCCACGGGACAGGTCACCGGGGAGCTGTTTTTT. Encoded protein: CASSSTGQVTGELFF.

V and J are TRBV4-1 and TRBJ1-1, with D unclear. The V gene lost 2 bases and the J gene lost 8 bases, with 15 bases spanning the gap. Germline CDR1 reads MGHRA; CDR2 reads YSYEKL. The CDR3 is 14 amino acids. The CDR3 region is CASSQISEVVEAFF. The CDR3 DNA reads TGCGCCAGCAGCCAAATTTCCGAGGTCGTGGAAGCTTTCTTT.

The rearrangement joins TRBV5-1 to TRBJ2-7; 8 bases map to TRBD1. Per germline, CDR1 SGHRS and CDR2 YFSETQ. CDR3 length: 14 residues. Trimming took 0 bases from V and 5 from J; bases not matched to a gene: 4. The CDR3 sequence is CASSLGQGINEQYF. The CDR3 nucleotides are TGCGCCAGCAGCTTGGGACAGGGGATAAACGAGCAGTACTTC.

The chain combines TRBV9 with TRBJ2-7; D unresolved. Trimming pared 5 bases from V and 5 bases from J, leaving 11 bases between. The CDR3 is 12 residues long. Germline V gives CDR1 SGDLS, CDR2 YYNGEE. The CDR3 DNA reads TGTGCCAGCAGTTCGACCCGGGACGAGCAGTACTTC. This sequence encodes CASSSTRDEQYF.